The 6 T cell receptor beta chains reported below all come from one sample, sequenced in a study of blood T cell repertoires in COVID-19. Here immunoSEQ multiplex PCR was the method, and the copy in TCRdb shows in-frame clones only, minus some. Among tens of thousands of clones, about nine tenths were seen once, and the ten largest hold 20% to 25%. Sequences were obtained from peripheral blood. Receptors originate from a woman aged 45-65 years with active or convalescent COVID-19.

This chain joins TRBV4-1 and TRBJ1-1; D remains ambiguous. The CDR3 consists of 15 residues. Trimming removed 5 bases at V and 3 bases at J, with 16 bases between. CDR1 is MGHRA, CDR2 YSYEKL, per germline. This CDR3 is CASSVHPERDTEAFF. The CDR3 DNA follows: TGCGCCAGCAGCGTCCACCCCGAACGGGACACTGAAGCTTTCTTT.

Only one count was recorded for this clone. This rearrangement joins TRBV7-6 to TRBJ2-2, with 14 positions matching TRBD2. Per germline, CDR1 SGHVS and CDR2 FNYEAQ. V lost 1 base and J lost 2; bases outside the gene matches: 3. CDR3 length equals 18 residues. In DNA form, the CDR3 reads TGTGCCAGCAGCTTAGGACTAGCGGGAGGGCCTAACACCGGGGAGCTGTTTTTT. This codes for CASSLGLAGGPNTGELFF.

For the CDR3, the DNA is TGTGCCTGGAGACCCGGACAGGCTAGAAATGAAAAACTGTTTTTT. The encoded protein is CAWRPGQARNEKLFF. The chain links TRBV30 to TRBJ1-4; 7 nucleotides align to TRBD1. Looked up from germline, CDR1 is GTSNPN and CDR2 is SVGIG (reference sequence). Trimming removed 3 bases from V and 5 bases from J; junction bases left unmatched: 9. CDR3 length equals 15 residues.

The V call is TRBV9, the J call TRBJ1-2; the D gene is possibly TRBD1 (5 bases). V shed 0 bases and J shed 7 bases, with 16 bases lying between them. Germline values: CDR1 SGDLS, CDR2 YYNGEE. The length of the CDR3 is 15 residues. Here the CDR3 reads CASSVGVGAGGGYTF. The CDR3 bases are TGTGCCAGCAGCGTAGGGGTAGGGGCTGGCGGTGGCTACACCTTC.

CDR3 amino acids: CASSDTGQTHTDTQYF. The CDR3 DNA reads as TGTGCCAGCAGTGATACGGGACAGACACACACAGATACGCAGTATTTT. J is TRBJ2-3 and V is TRBV6-1, with TRBD1 matching 7 bases. The CDR3 has 16 amino acids. Trimming removed 3 bases from V and 2 bases from J; junction bases left unmatched: 8. Germline CDR1 reads MNHNS; CDR2 reads SASEGT.

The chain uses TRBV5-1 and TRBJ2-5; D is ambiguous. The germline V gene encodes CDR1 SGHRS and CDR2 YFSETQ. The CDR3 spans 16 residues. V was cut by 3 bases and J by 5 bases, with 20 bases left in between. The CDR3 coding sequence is TGCGCCAGCAGCTCTCCAAACTATAGCTTCGCGGAGACCCAGTACTTC. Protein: CASSSPNYSFAETQYF.